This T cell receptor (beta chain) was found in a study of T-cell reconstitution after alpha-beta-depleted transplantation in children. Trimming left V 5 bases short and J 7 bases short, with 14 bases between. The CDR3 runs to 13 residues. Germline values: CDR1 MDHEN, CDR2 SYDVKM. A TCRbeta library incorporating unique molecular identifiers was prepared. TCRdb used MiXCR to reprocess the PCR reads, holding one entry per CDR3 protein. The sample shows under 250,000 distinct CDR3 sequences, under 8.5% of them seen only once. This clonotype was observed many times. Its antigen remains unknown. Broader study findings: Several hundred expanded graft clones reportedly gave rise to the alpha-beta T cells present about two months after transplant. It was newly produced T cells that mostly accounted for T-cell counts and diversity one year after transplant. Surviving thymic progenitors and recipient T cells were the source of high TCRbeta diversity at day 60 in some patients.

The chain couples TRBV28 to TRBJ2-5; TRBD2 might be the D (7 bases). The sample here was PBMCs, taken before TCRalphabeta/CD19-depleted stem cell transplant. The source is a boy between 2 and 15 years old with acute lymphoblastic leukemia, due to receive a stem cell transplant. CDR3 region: CASSGGAFGTQYF. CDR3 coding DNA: TGTGCCAGCAGTGGGGGGGCCTTTGGGACCCAGTACTTC.